The 28 T cell receptor beta chains in this list originate from one sample, sequenced in a study of technical replicates of blood from a few donors. The table came from immunoSEQ multiplex PCR; TCRdb's copy has only in-frame clones and leaves some out. The sample carries some 49,000 clones, 92% recorded once. Source material: PBMCs. The receptors shown here come from a human donor in good health. Some clones in this sample may be carry-over from other donors' samples.

This clone appeared a single time. The chain has TRBV5-1 and TRBJ2-7; possibly TRBD1 for D (6 bases). V was pared by 3 bases and J by 6 bases, with 13 bases between. Germline V CDR1 and CDR2: SGHRS, YFSETQ. The CDR3 is 13 residues long. The CDR3 DNA reads as TGCGCCAGCAGCTGGTCACAGGGACGCGAGCAGTACTTC. Translation gives CASSWSQGREQYF.

The chain recombines TRBV11-2 with TRBJ2-5; 8 bases agree with TRBD2. The CDR3 spans 16 residues. Germline CDR1 SGHAT, CDR2 FQNNGV. V lost 3 bases and J lost 1; bases outside the gene matches: 7. CDR3 sequence reads: CASSFPTSAIQETQYF. The CDR3 nucleotides read TGTGCCAGCAGCTTCCCGACTAGCGCCATCCAAGAGACCCAGTACTTC.

The CDR3 is CASSRDITEKLFF. In DNA form, the CDR3 reads TGTGCCAGCAGCCGCGACATTACCGAAAAACTGTTTTTT. The chain is built from TRBV5-6 and TRBJ1-4; D remains ambiguous. Deletions cut 4 bases from V and 8 bases from J, with 12 bases between. The CDR3 length is 13 residues. Germline V gene data show CDR1 as SGHDT and CDR2 as YYEEEE.

This rearrangement joins TRBV10-3 to TRBJ2-1; 8 bases are a match to TRBD2. V lost 4 bases and J lost 7; bases outside the gene matches: 9. This CDR3 has 15 amino acids. Germline lookup yields CDR1 ENHRY and CDR2 SYGVKD. CDR3 sequence: CAISGAGGMGNEQFF. Here the CDR3 DNA reads TGTGCCATCAGTGGTGCGGGGGGCATGGGAAATGAGCAGTTCTTC.

The chain joins TRBV4-3 to TRBJ2-7, with 7 bases fitting TRBD1. The CDR3 loop spans 15 amino acids. Germline V gene lookup returns CDR1 LGHNA and CDR2 YSLEER. J gave up 3 bases and V 0 bases, and 5 bases lay outside the gene matches. CDR3 amino acids: CASSQDRAGGYEQYF. The CDR3 DNA reads as TGCGCCAGCAGCCAAGATCGTGCAGGGGGCTACGAGCAGTACTTC.

This chain links TRBV7-8 with TRBJ2-3; D possibly corresponds to TRBD2 (6 bases). CDR1 and CDR2 (germline): SGHVS, FQNEAQ. CDR3 length equals 16 residues. The V and J ends lost 1 base and 1 base respectively, with 12 bases between them. The CDR3 region is CASSLDRGVGTDTQYF. The CDR3 DNA is TGTGCCAGCAGCTTAGATCGCGGGGTGGGCACAGATACGCAGTATTTT.

V gene TRBV7-9 combines with J gene TRBJ1-2; maybe TRBD1 (6 bases). V was cut by 5 bases and J by 6 bases, with 13 bases left in between. Germline V lookup: CDR1 SEHNR, CDR2 FQNEAQ (reference sequence). The CDR3 extends over 13 amino acids. CDR3 sequence: CASSQEGGHGYTF. The CDR3 nucleotides are TGTGCCAGCAGCCAGGAAGGGGGTCATGGCTACACCTTC. Based on the CDR3 plus reference TRBV7-9 and TRBJ1-2, the full variable domain is DTGVSQNPRHKITKRGQNVTFRCDPISEHNRLYWYRQTLGQGPEFLTYFQNEAQLEKSRLLSDRFSAERPKGSFSTLEIQRTEQGDSAMYLCASSQEGGHGYTFGSGTRLTVV.

This clone is medium-sized by share. The chain has TRBV12-5 and TRBJ2-1; 12 bases are shared with TRBD1. The CDR3 length is 16 residues. From germline, CDR1 is LGHNT and CDR2 FRNRAP. With 5 bases clipped from V and 6 bases from J, the junction kept 8 bases outside the gene matches. The CDR3 region is CASGDPGQGATNEQFF. CDR3 DNA sequence: TGTGCTAGTGGTGACCCGGGACAGGGGGCGACCAATGAGCAGTTCTTC. Looking up the rest from reference TRBV12-5 and TRBJ2-1 gives the full variable domain: DARVTQTPRHKVTEMGQEVTMRCQPILGHNTVFWYRQTMMQGLELLAYFRNRAPLDDSGMPKDRFSAEMPDATLATLKIQPSEPRDSAVYFCASGDPGQGATNEQFFGPGTRLTVL.

This chain links TRBV7-9 with TRBJ2-3; TRBD2 aligns across 7 bases. The CDR3 length is 11 residues. The V gene's germline CDR1 is SEHNR and CDR2 FQNEAQ (reference sequence). This CDR3 is CGTSATDTQYF. In DNA form, the CDR3 reads TGTGGTACTAGCGCCACAGATACGCAGTATTTT.

This clone occurred once. The V call is TRBV10-3, the J call TRBJ2-7; D gene unclear. The CDR3 sequence is 12 residues long. The V gene's germline CDR1 is ENHRY and CDR2 SYGVKD. Deletions cut 8 bases from V and 6 bases from J, with 14 bases between. CDR3 loop: CAIGSYSSEQYF. Here the CDR3 DNA reads TGTGCCATCGGAAGCTACTCTAGCGAGCAGTACTTC.

The chain employs TRBV5-1 and TRBJ2-3; 7 bases match TRBD2. Losses at the gene ends were 4 bases for V and 4 bases for J; bases not matched to a gene: 9. CDR3 size: 15 residues. Per germline, CDR1 SGHRS and CDR2 YFSETQ. CDR3 in amino acids: CASSPQAGTPDTQYF. The CDR3 DNA is TGCGCCAGCAGCCCTCAAGCGGGGACGCCAGATACGCAGTATTTT. Based on the CDR3 plus reference TRBV5-1 and TRBJ2-3, the full variable domain is KAGVTQTPRYLIKTRGQQVTLSCSPISGHRSVSWYQQTPGQGLQFLFEYFSETQRNKGNFPGRFSGRQFSNSRSEMNVSTLELGDSALYLCASSPQAGTPDTQYFGPGTRLTVL.

This chain connects TRBV7-2 to TRBJ2-5, with 7 bases aligning to TRBD1. Germline trimming cut 4 bases from V and 2 bases from J; bases unmatched to any gene: 7. In germline, CDR1 is SGHTA, CDR2 FQGNSA. The CDR3 sequence is 15 residues long. Here the CDR3 reads CASSSTGTEQETQYF. The DNA for the CDR3 is TGTGCCAGCAGCTCCACCGGGACAGAACAAGAGACCCAGTACTTC. The full variable domain, with the rest looked up from reference TRBV7-2 and TRBJ2-5, is GAGVSQSPSNKVTEKGKDVELRCDPISGHTALYWYRQSLGQGLEFLIYFQGNSAPDKSGLPSDRFSAERTGGSVSTLTIQRTQQEDSAVYLCASSSTGTEQETQYFGPGTRLLVL.

This chain uses TRBV10-3 with TRBJ2-2; 10 bases are shared with TRBD2. Germline CDR1 reads ENHRY; CDR2 reads SYGVKD. With 3 bases clipped from V and 2 bases from J, the junction kept 12 bases outside the gene matches. The CDR3 contains 19 residues. The CDR3 spells CAISEPLGVAGGNTGELFF. The DNA of the CDR3 is TGTGCCATCAGTGAACCTCTAGGGGTAGCGGGAGGAAACACCGGGGAGCTGTTTTTT.

The CDR3 loop reads CASSLTSGEQYF. The CDR3 coding sequence is TGTGCCAGCAGCCTGACTAGCGGCGAGCAGTACTTC. The chain has TRBV5-4 and TRBJ2-7; 9 bases align to TRBD2. The length of the CDR3 is 12 residues. CDR1 and CDR2 from the germline V gene are SGHNT and YYREEE (reference sequence). V lost 4 bases to trimming and J lost 6 bases; unmatched junction nucleotides: 2.

This clone is labeled as medium-sized. The chain carries TRBV7-5 and TRBJ2-4; the table names TRBD2, a call not compared with the DNA. TRBV7-5 is deemed a pseudogene. The CDR3 runs to 17 residues. For the CDR3, the DNA is TGTGCCAGAAGCTTAGGTTCGGGAGGGACCCCCAAAAACATTCAGTACTTC. Translated: CARSLGSGGTPKNIQYF.

This chain joins TRBV27 and TRBJ2-2, with 11 positions matching TRBD2. The junction had 0 bases not matched to a gene; V was cut back by 6 bases and J by 6 bases. The CDR3 runs 13 residues. From germline, CDR1 is MNHEY and CDR2 SMNVEV (reference sequence). The CDR3 nucleotides read TGTGCCAGCAGACTAGCGGGAGCCGGGGAGCTGTTTTTT. Its protein is CASRLAGAGELFF.

A single count supports this clone. The chain has TRBV5-5 and TRBJ2-2, with 8 nucleotides matching TRBD1. The CDR3 loop spans 17 amino acids. Germline V gene data show CDR1 as SGHKS and CDR2 as YYEKEE (reference sequence). V lost 1 base to trimming and J lost 2 bases; unmatched junction nucleotides: 7. The DNA for the CDR3 is TGTGCCAGCAGCTTGATTGTGACAGGGGAAAACACCGGGGAGCTGTTTTTT. This translates into CASSLIVTGENTGELFF.

The V and J genes are TRBV28 and TRBJ2-1, with 9 nucleotides matching TRBD2. CDR1 and CDR2 (germline): MDHEN, SYDVKM. Germline trimming cut 4 bases from V and 2 bases from J; bases unmatched to any gene: 9. The CDR3 sequence is 17 residues long. The chain's CDR3 is CASSSSRASGAYNEQFF. DNA of the CDR3: TGTGCCAGCAGTTCATCCCGGGCTAGCGGGGCCTACAATGAGCAGTTCTTC.

This clone was recorded once. The chain is built from TRBV5-1 and TRBJ2-3; 9 nucleotides align to TRBD1. Germline assignment: CDR1 SGHRS and CDR2 YFSETQ. The V gene end was trimmed by 0 bases and the J gene end by 3 bases; junction bases not matched to a gene: 2. The CDR3 spans 15 residues. The CDR3 sequence: CASSLVGTGTDTQYF. Here the CDR3 DNA reads TGCGCCAGCAGCTTGGTAGGGACAGGGACAGATACGCAGTATTTT.

The rearrangement links TRBV29-1 to TRBJ2-1; 7 bases are shared with TRBD1. The germline V gene encodes CDR1 SQVTM and CDR2 ANQGSEA. With 4 bases clipped from V and 9 bases from J, the junction kept 18 bases outside the gene matches. The CDR3 sequence is 16 residues long. CDR3 in amino acids: CSVGLGTDRRLAEQFF. The DNA of the CDR3 is TGCAGCGTTGGGCTTGGGACAGACCGCCGTCTAGCTGAGCAGTTCTTC.

The gene calls are TRBV6-5 and TRBJ2-7, with 7 positions matching TRBD1. Germline lookup yields CDR1 MNHEY and CDR2 SVGAGI. The trim removed 5 bases at V and 1 base at J, leaving 5 bases unmatched. The CDR3 totals 14 residues. The DNA for the CDR3 is TGTGCCAGCAGTGGGAGCAGGGGGTCCTACGAGCAGTACTTC. It encodes CASSGSRGSYEQYF.

J is TRBJ1-1 and V is TRBV7-9; tentatively, D is TRBD1 (5 bases). V was pared by 5 bases and J by 3 bases, with 16 bases between. Germline-derived CDR1 and CDR2 are SEHNR and FQNEAQ (reference sequence). CDR3 size: 15 residues. CDR3 bases: TGTGCCAGCAGCCTCGCCGGGACTCCGTACACTGAAGCTTTCTTT. It translates to CASSLAGTPYTEAFF.

The genes are TRBV7-9 and TRBJ2-7; 8 bases line up with TRBD1. The V gene end was trimmed by 4 bases and the J gene end by 6 bases; junction bases not matched to a gene: 14. The CDR3 consists of 16 residues. The V gene's germline CDR1 is SEHNR and CDR2 FQNEAQ (reference sequence). CDR3 sequence reads: CASSWERSAGGAEQYF. As DNA, the CDR3 is TGTGCCAGCAGCTGGGAGAGATCAGCAGGGGGCGCCGAGCAGTACTTC. Filled out from reference TRBV7-9 and TRBJ2-7, the complete variable domain reads DTGVSQNPRHKITKRGQNVTFRCDPISEHNRLYWYRQTLGQGPEFLTYFQNEAQLEKSRLLSDRFSAERPKGSFSTLEIQRTEQGDSAMYLCASSWERSAGGAEQYFGPGTRLTVT.

The J gene is TRBJ2-1, the V gene TRBV12-5; TRBD2 is a possible D gene (5 bases). The CDR3 is 15 amino acids. Germline CDR1 reads LGHNT; CDR2 reads FRNRAP. V gave up 3 bases and J gave up 5 bases, with 14 bases separating them. CDR3 loop: CASGLGIAINNEQFF. CDR3 DNA: TGTGCTAGTGGTTTAGGAATAGCGATAAACAATGAGCAGTTCTTC.

The chain joins TRBV9 to TRBJ2-3, with 11 bases fitting TRBD2. The CDR3 is 15 amino acids. The germline V gene encodes CDR1 SGDLS and CDR2 YYNGEE. J lost 6 bases, V lost 1 base, and 4 bases had no gene match. The CDR3 region is CASSVFPSGRDTQYF. DNA for the CDR3: TGTGCCAGCAGCGTATTCCCTAGCGGGAGGGATACGCAGTATTTT.

The chain is built from TRBV4-3 and TRBJ1-6, with no clear D. Germline-derived CDR1 and CDR2 are LGHNA and YSLEER. CDR3 length: 14 amino acids. V dropped 2 bases and J dropped 7 bases, with 9 bases sitting between them. CDR3 region: CASSQSRRNSPLHF. CDR3 nucleotides: TGCGCCAGCAGCCAAAGTAGGAGGAATTCACCCCTCCACTTT.

V usage is TRBV6-5 and J usage is TRBJ1-1; TRBD1 is a possible D gene (6 bases). This CDR3 has 14 amino acids. Germline CDR1 and CDR2: MNHEY and SVGAGI. Trimming shortened V by 7 bases and J by 1 base, and 13 bases separated the two germline ends. The CDR3 here is CASTAPGANTEAFF. In nucleotides, the CDR3 is TGTGCCAGCACCGCACCAGGGGCGAACACTGAAGCTTTCTTT.

CDR3 sequence: CASSPASEQYF. The CDR3, as DNA: TGTGCCAGTAGCCCGGCTAGCGAGCAGTACTTC. The J gene is TRBJ2-7, the V gene TRBV19, with no clear D. The germline V and J ends were trimmed by 6 bases and 6 bases, with 9 bases remaining between them. Germline V lookup: CDR1 LNHDA, CDR2 SQIVND (reference sequence). The CDR3 has 11 residues.